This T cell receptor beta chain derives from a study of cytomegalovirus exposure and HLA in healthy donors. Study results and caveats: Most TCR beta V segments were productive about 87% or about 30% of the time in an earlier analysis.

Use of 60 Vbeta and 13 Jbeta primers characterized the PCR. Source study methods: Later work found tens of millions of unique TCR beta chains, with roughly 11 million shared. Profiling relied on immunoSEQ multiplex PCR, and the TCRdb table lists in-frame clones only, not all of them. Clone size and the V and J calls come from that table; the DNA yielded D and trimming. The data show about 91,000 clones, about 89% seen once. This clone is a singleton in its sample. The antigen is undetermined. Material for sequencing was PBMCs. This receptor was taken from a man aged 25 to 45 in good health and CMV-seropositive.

The CDR3 nucleotides are TGTGCCAGCAGTCCGCGACAGTACAATCAGCCCCAGCATTTT. Its protein product is CASSPRQYNQPQHF. The chain has TRBV28 and TRBJ1-5; perhaps TRBD1 as D (5 bases). The CDR3 has 14 amino acids. The germline V gene encodes CDR1 MDHEN and CDR2 SYDVKM. The V end lost 5 bases, the J end lost 3 bases, and 11 bases lay between the germline ends.